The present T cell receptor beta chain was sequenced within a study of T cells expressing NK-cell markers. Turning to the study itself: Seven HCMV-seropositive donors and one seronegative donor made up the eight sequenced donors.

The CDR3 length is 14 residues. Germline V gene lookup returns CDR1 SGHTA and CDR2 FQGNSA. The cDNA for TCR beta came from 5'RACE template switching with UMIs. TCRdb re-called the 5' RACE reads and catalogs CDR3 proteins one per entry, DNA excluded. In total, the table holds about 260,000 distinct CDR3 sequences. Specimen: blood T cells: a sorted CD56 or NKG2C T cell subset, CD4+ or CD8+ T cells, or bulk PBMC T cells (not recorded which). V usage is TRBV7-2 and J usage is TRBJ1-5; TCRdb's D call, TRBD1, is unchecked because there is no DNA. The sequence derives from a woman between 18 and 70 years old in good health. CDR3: CASSRQGGNQPQHF.